This T cell receptor (beta chain) was recovered during a study of regulatory T cells. The primer mix had 52 TRBV and 13 TRBJ primers. Method: immunoSEQ multiplex PCR; TCRdb's copy keeps in-frame clones and lacks some. The sample contains some 17,000 clones, about 92% of which appear only once. Germline CDR1 SGHTA, CDR2 FQGNSA. This CDR3 contains 15 residues. J lost 8 bases, V lost 0 bases, and 4 bases had no gene match. The TCR originated in a person aged 18-29 years with CD3G deficiency. The V and J genes are TRBV7-2 and TRBJ2-1; 10 bases are a match to TRBD1. Specimen: CD8+ T cells sorted from blood. The CDR3 region has the DNA TGTGCCAGCAGCTTAGCAGACAGGGGGCAGCATGAGCAGTTCTTC. Amino acid sequence: CASSLADRGQHEQFF.